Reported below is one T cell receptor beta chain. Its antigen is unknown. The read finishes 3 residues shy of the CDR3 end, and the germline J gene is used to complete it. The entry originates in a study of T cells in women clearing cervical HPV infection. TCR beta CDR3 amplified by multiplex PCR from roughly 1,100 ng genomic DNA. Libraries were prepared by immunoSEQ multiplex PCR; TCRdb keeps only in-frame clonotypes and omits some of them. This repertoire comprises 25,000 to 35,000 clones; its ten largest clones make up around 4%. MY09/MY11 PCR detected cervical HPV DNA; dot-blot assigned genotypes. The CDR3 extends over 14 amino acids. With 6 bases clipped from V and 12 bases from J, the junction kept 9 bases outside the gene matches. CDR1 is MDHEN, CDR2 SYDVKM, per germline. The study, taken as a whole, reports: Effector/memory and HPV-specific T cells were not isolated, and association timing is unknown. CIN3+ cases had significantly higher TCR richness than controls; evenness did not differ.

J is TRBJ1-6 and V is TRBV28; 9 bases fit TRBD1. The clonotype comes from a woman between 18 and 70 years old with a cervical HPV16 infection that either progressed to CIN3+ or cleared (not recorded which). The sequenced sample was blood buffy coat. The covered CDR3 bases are TGTGCCAGCAGGACCCGGGACAGGGTTGTACCC. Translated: CASRTRDRVVP. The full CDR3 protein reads CASRTRDRVVPLHF.